This TCR beta chain was found in a study of shared clonotypes between healthy human individuals. TCRdb's table, derived via immunoSEQ multiplex PCR, lists solely in-frame clones and lacks some. This sample carries 2 million to 2.5 million clones, 90% to 95% of them seen once, and the ten largest clones take approximately 0.4%. CDR3 length equals 15 residues. Germline V gives CDR1 SGHDT, CDR2 YYEEEE. Trimming took off 0 bases at V and 2 bases at J, with 9 bases between the two ends. This sequence originates from a young man in good health. Some clones in this sample may be carry-over from other donors' samples. The sample consisted of naive CD4+ T cells from PBMCs. Described subset: CD45RA+ positively selected. The chain employs TRBV5-6 and TRBJ2-4; D is unclear. This CDR3 reads CASSLAVGSKNIQYF. CDR3 coding DNA: TGTGCCAGCAGCTTGGCGGTGGGGTCCAAAAACATTCAGTACTTC.